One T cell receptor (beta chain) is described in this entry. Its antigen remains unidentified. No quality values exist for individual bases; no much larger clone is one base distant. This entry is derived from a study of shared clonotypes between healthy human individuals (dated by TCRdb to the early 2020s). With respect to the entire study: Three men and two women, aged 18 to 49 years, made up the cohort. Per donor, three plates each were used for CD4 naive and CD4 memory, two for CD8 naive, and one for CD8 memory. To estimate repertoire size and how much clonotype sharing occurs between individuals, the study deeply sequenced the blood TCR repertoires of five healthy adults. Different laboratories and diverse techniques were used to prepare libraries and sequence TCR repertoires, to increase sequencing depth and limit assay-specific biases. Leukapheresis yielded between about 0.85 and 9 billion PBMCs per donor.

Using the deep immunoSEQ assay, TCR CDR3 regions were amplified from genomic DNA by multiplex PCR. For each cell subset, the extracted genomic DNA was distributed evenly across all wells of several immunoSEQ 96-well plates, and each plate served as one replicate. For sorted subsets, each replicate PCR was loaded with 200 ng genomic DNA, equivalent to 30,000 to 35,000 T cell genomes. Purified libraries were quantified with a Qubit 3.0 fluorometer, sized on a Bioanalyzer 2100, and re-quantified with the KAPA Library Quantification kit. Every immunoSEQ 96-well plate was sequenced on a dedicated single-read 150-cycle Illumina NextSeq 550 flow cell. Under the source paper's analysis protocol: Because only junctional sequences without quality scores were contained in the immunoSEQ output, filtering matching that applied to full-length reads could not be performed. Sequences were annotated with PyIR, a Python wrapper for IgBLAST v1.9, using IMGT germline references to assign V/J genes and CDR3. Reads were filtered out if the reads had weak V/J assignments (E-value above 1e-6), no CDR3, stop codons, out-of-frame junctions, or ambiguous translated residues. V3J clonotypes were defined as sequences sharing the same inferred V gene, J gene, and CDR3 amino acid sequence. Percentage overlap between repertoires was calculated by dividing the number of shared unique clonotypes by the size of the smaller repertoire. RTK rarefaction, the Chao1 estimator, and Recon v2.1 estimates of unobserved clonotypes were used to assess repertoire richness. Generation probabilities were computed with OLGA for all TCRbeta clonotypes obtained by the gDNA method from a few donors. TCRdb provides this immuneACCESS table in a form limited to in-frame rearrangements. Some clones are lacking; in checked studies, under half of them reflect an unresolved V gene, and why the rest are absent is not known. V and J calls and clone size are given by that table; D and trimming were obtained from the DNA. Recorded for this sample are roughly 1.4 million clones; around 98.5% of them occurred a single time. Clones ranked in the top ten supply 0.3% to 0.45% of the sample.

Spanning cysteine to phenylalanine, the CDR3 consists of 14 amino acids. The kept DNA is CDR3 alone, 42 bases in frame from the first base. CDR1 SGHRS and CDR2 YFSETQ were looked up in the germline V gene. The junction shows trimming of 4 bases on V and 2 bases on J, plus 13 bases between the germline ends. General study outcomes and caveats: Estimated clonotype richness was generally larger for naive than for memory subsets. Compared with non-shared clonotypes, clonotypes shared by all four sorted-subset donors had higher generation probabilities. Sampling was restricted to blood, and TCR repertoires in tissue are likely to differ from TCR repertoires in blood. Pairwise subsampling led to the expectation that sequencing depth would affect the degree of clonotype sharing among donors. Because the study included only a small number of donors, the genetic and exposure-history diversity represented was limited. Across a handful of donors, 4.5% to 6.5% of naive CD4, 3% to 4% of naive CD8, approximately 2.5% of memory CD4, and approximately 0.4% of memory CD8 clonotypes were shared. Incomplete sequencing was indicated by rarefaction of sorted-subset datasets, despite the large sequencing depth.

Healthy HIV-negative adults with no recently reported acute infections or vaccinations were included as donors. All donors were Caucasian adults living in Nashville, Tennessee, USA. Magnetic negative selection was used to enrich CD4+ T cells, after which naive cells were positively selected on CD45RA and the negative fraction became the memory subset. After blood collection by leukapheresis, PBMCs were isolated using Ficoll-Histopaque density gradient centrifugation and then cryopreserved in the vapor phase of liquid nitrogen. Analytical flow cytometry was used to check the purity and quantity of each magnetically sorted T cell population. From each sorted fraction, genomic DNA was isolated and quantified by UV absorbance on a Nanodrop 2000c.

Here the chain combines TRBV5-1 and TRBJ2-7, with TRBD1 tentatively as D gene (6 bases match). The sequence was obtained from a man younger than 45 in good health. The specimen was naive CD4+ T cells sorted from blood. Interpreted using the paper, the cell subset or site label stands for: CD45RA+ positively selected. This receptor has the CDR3 CASSKRTVPYEQYF. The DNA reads TGCGCCAGCAGCAAGCGGACAGTCCCCTACGAGCAGTACTTC.